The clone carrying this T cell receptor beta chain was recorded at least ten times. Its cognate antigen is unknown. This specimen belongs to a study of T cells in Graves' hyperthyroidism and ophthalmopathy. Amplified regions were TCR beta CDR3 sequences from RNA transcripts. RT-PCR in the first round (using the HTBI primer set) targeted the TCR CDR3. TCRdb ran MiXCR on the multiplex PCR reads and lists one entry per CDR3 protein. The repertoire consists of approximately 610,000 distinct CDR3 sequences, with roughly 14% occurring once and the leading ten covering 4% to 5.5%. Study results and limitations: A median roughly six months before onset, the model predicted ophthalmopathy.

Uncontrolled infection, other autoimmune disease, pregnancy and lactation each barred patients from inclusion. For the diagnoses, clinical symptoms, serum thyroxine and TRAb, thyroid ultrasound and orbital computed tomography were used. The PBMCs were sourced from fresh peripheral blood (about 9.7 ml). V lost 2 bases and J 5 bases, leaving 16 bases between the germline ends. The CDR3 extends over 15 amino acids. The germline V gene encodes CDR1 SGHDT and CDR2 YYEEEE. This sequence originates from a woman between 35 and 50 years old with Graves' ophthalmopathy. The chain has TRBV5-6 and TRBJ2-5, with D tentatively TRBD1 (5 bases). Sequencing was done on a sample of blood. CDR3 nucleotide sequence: TGTGCCAGCAGCTTAGGGGCAGGACATTACGAGACCCAGTACTTC. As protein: CASSLGAGHYETQYF.